The 3 T cell receptor beta chains below come from one sample, sequenced in a study of shared clonotypes between healthy human individuals. Here immunoSEQ multiplex PCR was the method, and the copy in TCRdb shows in-frame clones only, minus some. The sample shows nearly 600,000 clones, 95% to 96% of them seen only once. CD8 cells classed as naive were CD45RO-negative and positively selected for CCR7, excluding terminally differentiated effector memory CD45RA+ cells. Specimen: naive CD8+ T cells sorted from blood. The receptor set was obtained from a woman aged 25-40 years in good health.

The chain uses TRBV5-1 and TRBJ1-5; D is possibly TRBD1 (5 bases). Germline CDR1 and CDR2: SGHRS and YFSETQ. V lost 4 bases, J lost 2 bases, and 19 bases lay in between. This CDR3 contains 17 residues. The CDR3 here is CASSIGYGTNGNQPQHF. Written as DNA, the CDR3 is TGCGCCAGCAGCATAGGCTACGGGACCAATGGCAATCAGCCCCAGCATTTT.

This sequence joins TRBV27 and TRBJ2-7; 9 nucleotides line up with TRBD1. In germline, CDR1 is MNHEY, CDR2 SMNVEV (reference sequence). The ends lost 5 bases at V and 9 bases at J; junction bases unmatched: 11. The CDR3 extends over 14 amino acids. The CDR3 DNA reads TGTGCCAGCAGTCCAACAGGGGGCGGGATATGGCAGTACTTC. It codes for CASSPTGGGIWQYF.

This rearrangement joins TRBV28 to TRBJ1-5, with D tentatively TRBD1 (6 bases). This CDR3 has 15 residues. The germline CDR1 and CDR2 sequences are MDHEN and SYDVKM. The germline V and J ends were trimmed by 5 bases and 7 bases, with 18 bases remaining between them. The CDR3 DNA is TGTGCCAGCAGTCAAGGCGCACAGGGTCGCCAGCCCCAGCATTTT. It translates to CASSQGAQGRQPQHF.